Listed below are T cell receptor beta chains from one sample, sequenced in a study of cytomegalovirus exposure and HLA in healthy donors. The data were produced by immunoSEQ multiplex PCR, yet TCRdb's version contains in-frame clones alone and is incomplete. Among some 170,000 clones listed, about four fifths were seen once. The sequenced material came from PBMCs. The receptors derive from a woman aged 18-30 years in good health and CMV-seropositive. The CDR3 runs from the conserved cysteine through the conserved F or W. A D gene is named only where the DNA matches it firmly. Rows may omit the clone size; those that give it use once, few, many or a size class.

V: TRBV4-3
J: TRBJ1-2
D: .
size: .
DNA: TGCGCCAGCAGCCGCCAGGGGGGCTACACCTTC
CDR3: CASSRQGGYTF

V: TRBV7-9
J: TRBJ1-4
D: TRBD1
size: .
DNA: TGTGCCAGCAGCTCCGGGACAGGGAGTGAAAAACTGTTTTTT
CDR3: CASSSGTGSEKLFF

V: TRBV7-9
J: TRBJ2-5
D: .
size: .
DNA: TGTGCCAGCAGCTTAACACAAGAGACCCAGTACTTC
CDR3: CASSLTQETQYF

V: TRBV9
J: TRBJ1-1
D: .
size: .
DNA: TGTGCCAGCAGCGTAGGGGTGGGGGGGAACACTGAAGCTTTCTTT
CDR3: CASSVGVGGNTEAFF

V: TRBV5-1
J: TRBJ1-2
D: TRBD1
size: .
DNA: TGCGCCAGCAGCTTGACGACAGGGAATTATGGCTACACCTTC
CDR3: CASSLTTGNYGYTF

V: TRBV14
J: TRBJ1-2
D: .
size: once
DNA: TGTGCCAGCAGCCAAGAGCAGGGGTCGGTGAGCTATGGCTACACCTTC
CDR3: CASSQEQGSVSYGYTF

V: TRBV7-8
J: TRBJ2-7
D: TRBD2
size: .
DNA: TGTGCCAGCAGCAGACTAGCGGGGGAAACCTACGAGCAGTACTTC
CDR3: CASSRLAGETYEQYF

V: TRBV7-9
J: TRBJ1-5
D: TRBD1
size: .
DNA: TGTGCCAGCAGCTTATTCGACAGGGGTAGCAATCAGCCCCAGCATTTT
CDR3: CASSLFDRGSNQPQHF

V: TRBV11-3
J: TRBJ1-1
D: TRBD1
size: .
DNA: TGTGCCAGCAGCTCCTCTGACAGGGGGATGGACACTGAAGCTTTCTTT
CDR3: CASSSSDRGMDTEAFF

V: TRBV29-1
J: TRBJ2-5
D: TRBD2
size: .
DNA: TGCAGCGCGGGGGGGCGGGAGACCCAGTACTTC
CDR3: CSAGGRETQYF

V: TRBV19
J: TRBJ1-1
D: TRBD1
size: once
DNA: TGTGCCAGTAGTATAGTTAGGGACAGAGGGTGGGCAAGGATCGGGAACACTGAAGCTTTCTTT
CDR3: CASSIVRDRGWARIGNTEAFF

V: TRBV14
J: TRBJ1-1
D: .
size: .
DNA: TGTGCCAGCAGCCCCCTGGTGGGGAGAATGAACACTGAAGCTTTCTTT
CDR3: CASSPLVGRMNTEAFF

V: TRBV25-1
J: TRBJ1-3
D: .
size: .
DNA: TGTGCCAGCACCTCAACGGGGAGCCCTGGAAACACCATATATTTT
CDR3: CASTSTGSPGNTIYF

V: TRBV2
J: TRBJ2-5
D: .
size: .
DNA: TGTGCCAGCGGGGGGTCTGGGGCCCAGTACTTC
CDR3: CASGGSGAQYF

V: TRBV6-5
J: TRBJ2-3
D: .
size: .
DNA: TGTGCCAGCAGTTACCTTGGGCCCAGCACAGATACGCAGTATTTT
CDR3: CASSYLGPSTDTQYF

V: TRBV7-9
J: TRBJ2-3
D: TRBD1
size: .
DNA: TGTGCCAGCAGCCCCCGACAGGGGAGTTACACAGATACGCAGTATTTT
CDR3: CASSPRQGSYTDTQYF

V: TRBV11-2
J: TRBJ1-1
D: .
size: .
DNA: TGTGCCAGCAGCGGACGACAGCTGGCTGAAGCTTTCTTT
CDR3: CASSGRQLAEAFF

V: TRBV19
J: TRBJ2-2
D: TRBD1
size: .
DNA: TGTGCCAGTAGTATTCTCCGGGACAGGGGATACGGGGAGCTGTTTTTT
CDR3: CASSILRDRGYGELFF

V: TRBV19
J: TRBJ1-2
D: TRBD1
size: .
DNA: TGTGCCAGTAGTGAGGGACAGGGGGACGCTGGCTACACCTTC
CDR3: CASSEGQGDAGYTF

V: TRBV21-1
J: TRBJ2-7
D: .
size: once
DNA: TGTGCCAGCAGCAAAGGGCCCAGCGGGGGATGTTACGAGCAGTACTTC
CDR3: CASSKGPSGGCYEQYF

V: TRBV6-1
J: TRBJ2-3
D: .
size: .
DNA: TGTGCCAGCAGCCGAAGGAGATCTAGCACAGATACGCAGTATTTT
CDR3: CASSRRRSSTDTQYF

V: TRBV7-2
J: TRBJ2-1
D: TRBD2
size: .
DNA: TGTGCCAGCAGCCCCCCTAGCGGGGAGCAGTTCTTC
CDR3: CASSPPSGEQFF

V: TRBV2
J: TRBJ1-1
D: TRBD1
size: .
DNA: TGTGCCAGCAGGAACGACAGGGTCACTGAAGCTTTCTTT
CDR3: CASRNDRVTEAFF

V: TRBV7-9
J: TRBJ1-2
D: TRBD1
size: .
DNA: TGTGCCAGCAGCTTAGATCGACAGGGGAAGGGCTACACCTTC
CDR3: CASSLDRQGKGYTF

V: TRBV13
J: TRBJ1-2
D: .
size: .
DNA: TGTGCCAGCAGCTTAGGCCCCACTAACTATGGCTACACCTTC
CDR3: CASSLGPTNYGYTF

V: TRBV19
J: TRBJ1-5
D: TRBD1
size: few
DNA: TGTGCCAGTAGTACCACAGGGGTTGACTTTTTATATAGCAATCAGCCCCAGCATTTT
CDR3: CASSTTGVDFLYSNQPQHF

V: TRBV6-1
J: TRBJ2-7
D: TRBD1
size: few
DNA: TGTGCCAGCAGTGAAGCCGGGACAGGGAGCTCCTACGAGCAGTACTTC
CDR3: CASSEAGTGSSYEQYF

V: TRBV6-6
J: TRBJ2-1
D: TRBD2
size: .
DNA: TGTGCCAGCAGTTACTATCGGGAGGATGAGCAGTTCTTC
CDR3: CASSYYREDEQFF

V: TRBV27
J: TRBJ2-3
D: .
size: .
DNA: TGTGCCAGCAGTTTACTCGCGCTAAGCACAGATACGCAGTATTTT
CDR3: CASSLLALSTDTQYF

V: TRBV9
J: TRBJ2-5
D: .
size: .
DNA: TGTGCCAGCAGTGACCTACGCGGGGCCCAAGAGACCCAGTACTTC
CDR3: CASSDLRGAQETQYF

V: TRBV13
J: TRBJ1-2
D: .
size: .
DNA: TGTGCCAGCAGTTTGGGTCCGGGGGGCTACACCTTC
CDR3: CASSLGPGGYTF

V: TRBV2
J: TRBJ2-1
D: .
size: .
DNA: TGTGCCAGCAGTGTACTCACGAGCTCCTACAATGAGCAGTTCTTC
CDR3: CASSVLTSSYNEQFF

V: TRBV28
J: TRBJ1-6
D: TRBD1
size: .
DNA: TGTGCCAGCCAACAGGGGGAGTATAATTCACCCCTCCACTTT
CDR3: CASQQGEYNSPLHF

V: TRBV2
J: TRBJ1-5
D: .
size: .
DNA: TGTGCCAGCGGGCGGGGGGCGGGTCAGCCCCAGCATTTT
CDR3: CASGRGAGQPQHF

V: TRBV7-9
J: TRBJ1-1
D: .
size: .
DNA: TGTGCCAGCAGCAGGGAGGGCACTGAAGCTTTCTTT
CDR3: CASSREGTEAFF

V: TRBV7-6
J: TRBJ2-3
D: .
size: .
DNA: TGTGCCAGCAGCCGCCCCCAGGATACGCAGTATTTT
CDR3: CASSRPQDTQYF

V: TRBV10-2
J: TRBJ1-6
D: .
size: .
DNA: TGCGCCAGCACTCCACCCGGGTCCACCGCTTATAATTCACCCCTCCACTTT
CDR3: CASTPPGSTAYNSPLHF

V: TRBV6-1
J: TRBJ1-5
D: TRBD1
size: .
DNA: TGTGCCAGCAGTGAAGAGACAGGGGGGAATCAGGCCCAGCATTTT
CDR3: CASSEETGGNQAQHF

V: TRBV11-2
J: TRBJ2-3
D: .
size: once
DNA: TGTGCCAGCAGCTCGGGGACTCTGAATACGCAGTATTTT
CDR3: CASSSGTLNTQYF

V: TRBV28
J: TRBJ1-2
D: .
size: few
DNA: TGTGCCAGCAGTTTTACACGGAGCGGCTACACCTTC
CDR3: CASSFTRSGYTF

V: TRBV28
J: TRBJ2-7
D: TRBD2
size: .
DNA: TGTGCCAGCGTAGAGTTACTAGCGGGGTCCAGCTCCTACGAGCAGTACTTC
CDR3: CASVELLAGSSSYEQYF

V: TRBV5-8
J: TRBJ1-6
D: TRBD1
size: .
DNA: TGTGCCAGCAGATTGCCGGGACAGGGTAATCCCTCCACCAACCACTTT
CDR3: CASRLPGQGNPSTNHF

V: TRBV7-2
J: TRBJ2-4
D: TRBD1
size: once
DNA: TGTGCCAGCAGCTCGTCCCGGGACAGGGTAATGGGGAGGAACATTCAGTACTTC
CDR3: CASSSSRDRVMGRNIQYF

V: TRBV30
J: TRBJ2-5
D: .
size: .
DNA: TGTGCCTGGAGGGCGGCAGACGAGACCCAGTACTTC
CDR3: CAWRAADETQYF

V: TRBV9
J: TRBJ2-5
D: TRBD2
size: .
DNA: TGTGCCAGCAGCCCAAGGCCCACGTCTAGCGGGGTAGAGACCCAGTACTTC
CDR3: CASSPRPTSSGVETQYF

V: TRBV7-9
J: TRBJ2-4
D: TRBD1
size: .
DNA: TGTGCCAGCAGCTTAGGCGTGGGACAGGGCCAAGTTCTTCAGTACTTC
CDR3: CASSLGVGQGQVLQYF

V: TRBV29-1
J: TRBJ2-7
D: .
size: .
DNA: TGCAGCGTCCGAGGCGGACAGCTCTCCTACGAGCAGTACTTC
CDR3: CSVRGGQLSYEQYF

V: TRBV7-9
J: TRBJ1-4
D: .
size: .
DNA: TGTGCCAGCAGCTCCCCAGTTGCAACTAATGAAAAACTGTTTTTT
CDR3: CASSSPVATNEKLFF

V: TRBV4-1
J: TRBJ1-6
D: TRBD1
size: .
DNA: TGCGCCAGCAGCCAAGGGACAGGGGGAGTAGTCTATAATTCACCCCTCCACTTT
CDR3: CASSQGTGGVVYNSPLHF

V: TRBV18
J: TRBJ2-1
D: .
size: .
DNA: TGTGCCACGAAACCAGGGGTAGGCGATGAGCAGTTCTTC
CDR3: CATKPGVGDEQFF

V: TRBV28
J: TRBJ2-7
D: TRBD2
size: .
DNA: TGTGCCAGCAGTCCACCGGGGGGCGGGGGGGCCTACGAGCAGTACTTC
CDR3: CASSPPGGGGAYEQYF

V: TRBV19
J: TRBJ2-1
D: .
size: .
DNA: TGTGCTTCAGACTCACCCGGGACTCTGTTCTTC
CDR3: CASDSPGTLFF

V: TRBV19
J: TRBJ2-2
D: TRBD1
size: once
DNA: TGTGCCAGTAGTACACAGGGGGGTACCGGGGAGCTGTTTTTT
CDR3: CASSTQGGTGELFF

V: TRBV19
J: TRBJ2-3
D: TRBD2
size: few
DNA: TGTGCCAGTAGTATCGCCAGCGGGGACGGCACAGATACGCAGTATTTT
CDR3: CASSIASGDGTDTQYF

V: TRBV28
J: TRBJ2-7
D: TRBD1
size: .
DNA: TGTGCCAGCACCCTTGCAGGGGGCGCCTACGAGCAGTACTTC
CDR3: CASTLAGGAYEQYF

V: TRBV5-1
J: TRBJ1-5
D: TRBD1
size: .
DNA: TGCGCCAGCAGCTTGGACAGGGGAGTCGTTCGCAATCAGCCCCAGCATTTT
CDR3: CASSLDRGVVRNQPQHF